The 25 T cell receptor beta chains reported below all come from one sample, sequenced in a study of blood T cell repertoires in COVID-19. Assay used: immunoSEQ multiplex PCR; TCRdb lists only in-frame clones, some missing. The sample lists some 150,000 clones, more than 80% occurring once. Sequenced material: PBMCs or T cells enriched from blood (not recorded which). The receptor source for this set is a woman aged 18-30 years who had been exposed to COVID-19.

This clone was seen ten or more times. The rearrangement uses TRBV20-1 and TRBJ2-7; unclear D gene. CDR3 size: 13 residues. V was trimmed by 3 bases and J by 2 bases, leaving 11 bases between them. Germline V CDR1 and CDR2: DFQATT, SNEGSKA (reference sequence). As DNA, the CDR3 is TGCAGTGCTAGTCGCTCTAATACCTACGAGCAGTACTTC. Translated: CSASRSNTYEQYF.

This clone was seen a single time. The V and J genes are TRBV29-1 and TRBJ2-1; TRBD2 agrees at 9 bases. The length of the CDR3 is 16 residues. Germline lookup yields CDR1 SQVTM and CDR2 ANQGSEA. V gave up 2 bases and J gave up 5 bases; unmatched junction bases: 10. The CDR3 spells CSVEPLKGLANNEQFF. CDR3 nucleotide sequence: TGCAGCGTTGAACCGCTTAAGGGACTAGCAAACAATGAGCAGTTCTTC.

This chain connects TRBV6-1 to TRBJ2-7; a possible D gene is TRBD1 (5 bases). CDR1 is MNHNS and CDR2 is SASEGT in the germline V gene. V was clipped by 2 bases and J by 5 bases, with 10 bases between them. The CDR3 contains 13 residues. CDR3 in amino acids: CASSERGRDEQYF. CDR3 sequence (DNA): TGTGCCAGCAGTGAAAGGGGCAGGGACGAGCAGTACTTC.

The chain combines TRBV7-6 with TRBJ2-1; 7 bases line up with TRBD1. Germline CDR1 SGHVS, CDR2 FNYEAQ. V shed 5 bases, J shed 8 bases, and the junction held 12 bases outside the gene matches. There are 15 residues in the CDR3. Here the CDR3 reads CASSRPLTGSHEQFF. In nucleotides, the CDR3 is TGTGCCAGCAGCCGGCCCTTGACAGGGTCCCATGAGCAGTTCTTC.

This rearrangement joins TRBV14 to TRBJ2-2; D is perhaps TRBD1 (7 bases). There are 18 residues in the CDR3. V was trimmed by 1 base and J by 0 bases, leaving 15 bases between them. Per germline, CDR1 SGHDN and CDR2 FVKESK. CDR3 protein: CASSQVVRGAPNTGELFF. The DNA of the CDR3 is TGTGCCAGCAGCCAAGTGGTCAGGGGGGCCCCGAACACCGGGGAGCTGTTTTTT. Drawing the rest from reference TRBV14 and TRBJ2-2, the complete variable domain is EAGVTQFPSHSVIEKGQTVTLRCDPISGHDNLYWYRRVMGKEIKFLLHFVKESKQDESGMPNNRFLAERTGGTYSTLKVQPAELEDSGVYFCASSQVVRGAPNTGELFFGEGSRLTVL.

V is TRBV5-1 and J is TRBJ2-7, with TRBD1 matching 7 bases. This CDR3 spans 15 amino acids. The germline gives CDR1 SGHRS, CDR2 YFSETQ. The trim removed 0 bases at V and 2 bases at J, leaving 5 bases unmatched. The chain's CDR3 is CASSLASDRAYEQYF. CDR3 nucleotide sequence: TGCGCCAGCAGCTTGGCCTCAGACAGGGCCTACGAGCAGTACTTC.

In this sample, this clone turned up many times. The chain employs TRBV5-4 and TRBJ2-1; D call uncertain. Germline V CDR1 and CDR2: SGHNT, YYREEE (reference sequence). V was trimmed by 1 base and J by 3 bases, leaving 5 bases between them. This CDR3 has 13 amino acids. The CDR3 reads CASSLYIYNEQFF. Here the CDR3 DNA reads TGTGCCAGCAGCTTGTACATCTACAATGAGCAGTTCTTC.

V usage is TRBV6-1 and J usage is TRBJ1-1; D possibly corresponds to TRBD1 (5 bases). This CDR3 is built from 14 residues. Germline V lookup: CDR1 MNHNS, CDR2 SASEGT. V lost 2 bases, J lost 7 bases, and 14 bases lay in between. The CDR3 nucleotides read TGTGCCAGCAGTGAATTGGAAGGGGCTCTTGAAGCTTTCTTT. This sequence encodes CASSELEGALEAFF.

V is TRBV12-5 and J is TRBJ1-1, with D perhaps TRBD1 (5 bases). This CDR3 region has 15 residues. V was clipped by 4 bases and J by 6 bases, with 18 bases between them. The germline gives CDR1 LGHNT, CDR2 FRNRAP. The CDR3 loop reads CASGSQAGRLAEAFF. As DNA, the CDR3 is TGTGCTAGTGGTTCACAGGCAGGGAGGTTGGCTGAAGCTTTCTTT.

The V gene is TRBV6-4, the J gene TRBJ2-2; D unresolved. Germline CDR1 reads MRHNA; CDR2 reads SNTAGT. Deletions cut 4 bases from V and 3 bases from J, with 9 bases between. This CDR3 region has 14 residues. The CDR3 spells CASSGGPDTGELFF. The CDR3 DNA reads TGTGCCAGCAGTGGAGGCCCGGACACCGGGGAGCTGTTTTTT.

The rearrangement uses TRBV25-1 and TRBJ2-3; TRBD1 matches at 7 bases. Per germline, CDR1 MGHDK and CDR2 SYGVNS. This CDR3 is 15 amino acids long. Trimming took 5 bases from V and 1 from J; bases not matched to a gene: 6. The CDR3 loop reads CASSPRQGGTDTQYF. For the CDR3, the DNA is TGTGCCAGCAGTCCACGACAGGGAGGCACAGATACGCAGTATTTT. The full variable domain, in which reference TRBV25-1 and TRBJ2-3 provide the parts outside the CDR3, is EADIYQTPRYLVIGTGKKITLECSQTMGHDKMYWYQQDPGMELHLIHYSYGVNSTEKGDLSSESTVSRIRTEHFPLTLESARPSHTSQYLCASSPRQGGTDTQYFGPGTRLTVL.

V usage is TRBV5-1 and J usage is TRBJ2-1; 12 bases map to TRBD2. Germline V CDR1 and CDR2: SGHRS, YFSETQ. This CDR3 is 15 amino acids long. The junction had 7 bases not matched to a gene; V was cut back by 7 bases and J by 5 bases. DNA for the CDR3: TGCGCCAGCCTGCAGACTAGCGGGAGCGACAATGAGCAGTTCTTC. It specifies CASLQTSGSDNEQFF.

This chain joins TRBV21-1 and TRBJ1-4; whether TRBD1, the table's D call, matches the DNA was not checked. TRBV21-1 is labeled a pseudogene. CDR3 length: 15 amino acids. CDR3: CASAQLGQGLEKLFF. Here the CDR3 DNA reads TGTGCCAGCGCGCAATTGGGACAGGGGCTGGAAAAACTGTTTTTT.

This chain links TRBV11-3 with TRBJ1-1, with 7 positions matching TRBD1. CDR1 and CDR2 (germline): SGHNT, YENEEA. The ends lost 5 bases at V and 11 bases at J; junction bases unmatched: 8. The CDR3 loop spans 12 amino acids. The CDR3 spells CASSPGGPEAFF. In nucleotides, the CDR3 is TGTGCCAGCAGCCCAGGGGGTCCGGAGGCTTTCTTT.

Only one count was recorded for this clone. V usage is TRBV5-1 and J usage is TRBJ2-5; tentative D call: TRBD2 (5 bases). Per the germline V gene, CDR1 is SGHRS and CDR2 is YFSETQ. The V end was cut by 4 bases, the J end by 5 bases, with 18 bases between. The CDR3 is made up of 15 amino acids. The CDR3 region is CASSPTGGLWETQYF. CDR3 nucleotides: TGCGCCAGCAGCCCTACCGGAGGCTTGTGGGAGACCCAGTACTTC.

The gene calls are TRBV7-2 and TRBJ2-3; no clear D gene. The V and J ends lost 0 bases and 1 base respectively, with 14 bases between them. Per germline, CDR1 SGHTA and CDR2 FQGNSA. This CDR3 comprises 17 residues. CDR3 in amino acids: CASSLANSGLGTDTQYF. The CDR3 nucleotides read TGTGCCAGCAGCTTAGCAAATTCCGGGTTAGGCACAGATACGCAGTATTTT.

The chain links TRBV29-1 to TRBJ2-1; the match to TRBD2 covers 8 bases. Germline-derived CDR1 and CDR2 are SQVTM and ANQGSEA. The CDR3 runs 12 residues. J lost 6 bases, V lost 7 bases, and 5 bases had no gene match. CDR3 bases: TGCAGCGCTCGGACTAGCCTCAATGAGCAGTTCTTC. This codes for CSARTSLNEQFF.

The chain carries TRBV28 and TRBJ2-4; 8 nucleotides line up with TRBD1. Unmatched junction bases numbered 9, after V lost 5 bases and J lost 0 bases. Per germline, CDR1 MDHEN and CDR2 SYDVKM. The CDR3 contains 17 residues. The CDR3 DNA reads as TGTGCCAGCAGTCCGATCGGACAGGGACTAGCCAAAAACATTCAGTACTTC. It translates to CASSPIGQGLAKNIQYF.

The V gene is TRBV25-1, the J gene TRBJ1-3; TRBD1 might be the D (5 bases). The CDR3 sequence is 15 residues long. Germline V gene sequence: CDR1 MGHDK, CDR2 SYGVNS. Between the trimmed V and J ends, which lost 6 bases and 0 bases, there was a span of 12 bases. Here the CDR3 reads CASSNSGNSGNTIYF. CDR3 nucleotides: TGTGCCAGCAGCAATTCAGGGAACTCTGGAAACACCATATATTTT.

The chain recombines TRBV18 with TRBJ2-7; D unclear. CDR1 and CDR2 from the germline V gene are KGHSH and LQKENI. The CDR3 has 14 residues. Trimming shortened V by 2 bases and J by 2 bases, and 10 bases separated the two germline ends. CDR3 sequence (DNA): TGTGCCAGCTCACCAGAGCAGGCTCCCTACGAGCAGTACTTC. Amino acid sequence: CASSPEQAPYEQYF. Supplemented by reference TRBV18 and TRBJ2-7, the full variable domain reads NAGVMQNPRHLVRRRGQEARLRCSPMKGHSHVYWYRQLPEEGLKFMVYLQKENIIDESGMPKERFSAEFPKEGPSILRIQQVVRGDSAAYFCASSPEQAPYEQYFGPGTRLTVT.

The rearrangement links TRBV19 to TRBJ1-5; 7 bases are a match to TRBD1. The germline V gene has CDR1 LNHDA and CDR2 SQIVND (reference sequence). The length of the CDR3 is 15 residues. V lost 4 bases to trimming and J lost 2 bases; unmatched junction nucleotides: 5. The CDR3 DNA is TGTGCCAGTAGTAGTAGCACAGGGGGCAATCAGCCCCAGCATTTT. It specifies CASSSSTGGNQPQHF.

The chain carries TRBV2 and TRBJ1-1; D unresolved. This CDR3 contains 15 residues. Germline V gene sequence: CDR1 SNHLY, CDR2 FYNNEI. The V and J ends lost 6 bases and 5 bases respectively, with 19 bases between them. The CDR3 bases are TGTGCCAGCAGGGACCGGGCTCAAACGGGGACTGAAGCTTTCTTT. Translated: CASRDRAQTGTEAFF.

The CDR3 loop is CAWSGGLAVQAQYF. CDR3 in DNA: TGTGCCTGGAGTGGCGGGCTAGCGGTCCAGGCGCAGTATTTT. The rearrangement uses TRBV30 and TRBJ2-3, with TRBD2 identical over 7 bases. Germline CDR1 is GTSNPN and CDR2 is SVGIG (reference sequence). V trimming: 1 base; J trimming: 10 bases; junction bases outside the gene matches: 11. This CDR3 contains 14 residues. Filled out from reference TRBV30 and TRBJ2-3, the complete variable domain reads SQTIHQWPATLVQPVGSPLSLECTVEGTSNPNLYWYRQAAGRGLQLLFYSVGIGQISSEVPQNLSASRPQDRQFILSSKKLLLSDSGFYLCAWSGGLAVQAQYFGPGTRLTVL.

This chain connects TRBV18 to TRBJ1-1, with TRBD1 matching over 9 bases. This CDR3 spans 15 amino acids. Germline values: CDR1 KGHSH, CDR2 LQKENI. The J segment lost 1 base and the V segment lost 2 bases, leaving 2 bases of the junction unmatched. Here the CDR3 DNA reads TGTGCCAGCTCACCAGGGGGACAGGGGAACACTGAAGCTTTCTTT. Translation: CASSPGGQGNTEAFF.

The chain uses TRBV27 and TRBJ1-2; D gene unclear. The V gene's germline CDR1 is MNHEY and CDR2 SMNVEV (reference sequence). This CDR3 is 13 amino acids long. Between the trimmed V and J ends, which lost 6 bases and 4 bases, there was a span of 12 bases. The CDR3: CASSPTGSYGYTF. In DNA, the CDR3 is TGTGCCAGCAGCCCCACGGGGTCCTATGGCTACACCTTC.